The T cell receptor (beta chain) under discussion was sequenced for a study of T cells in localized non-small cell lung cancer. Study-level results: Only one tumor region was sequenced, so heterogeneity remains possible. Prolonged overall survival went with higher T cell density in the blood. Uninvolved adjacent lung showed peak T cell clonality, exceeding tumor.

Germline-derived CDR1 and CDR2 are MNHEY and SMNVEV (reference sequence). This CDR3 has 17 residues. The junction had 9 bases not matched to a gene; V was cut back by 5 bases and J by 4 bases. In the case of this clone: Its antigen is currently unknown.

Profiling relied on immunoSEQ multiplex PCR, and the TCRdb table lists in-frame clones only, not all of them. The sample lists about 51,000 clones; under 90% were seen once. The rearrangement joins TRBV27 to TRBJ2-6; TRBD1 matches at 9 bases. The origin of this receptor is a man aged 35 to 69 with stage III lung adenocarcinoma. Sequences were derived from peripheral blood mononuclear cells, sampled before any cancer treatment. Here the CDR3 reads CASSTLDRGTGANVLTF. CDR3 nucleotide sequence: TGTGCCAGCAGTACCTTGGACAGGGGAACAGGGGCCAACGTCCTGACTTTC.